These 6 T cell receptor beta chains share one sample of origin, sequenced in a study of vaccination and CD4 T cells after COVID-19. The time point denotes: late sampling 161 to 241 days after vaccination in a few convalescent patients. Treatment indicated: roughly 10-day PBMC culture with coronavirus spike peptide pools or control peptides (ViraFEST assay). Sequencing of cultured CD4+ T cell DNA used the Oncomine TCR Beta short-read assay. In TCRdb, the PCR reads were re-called with MiXCR into one record per CDR3 protein. The repertoire holds approximately 24,000 distinct CDR3 sequences, with 28% as singletons. Their cognate antigens are unknown. The source was CD4+ T cells from blood, cultured in vitro, collected about 7 months after SARS-CoV-2 vaccination. The receptors derive from a human donor who had recovered from COVID-19.

This clonotype was recorded only once. V usage is TRBV24-1 and J usage is TRBJ2-1; 8 nucleotides agree with TRBD2. This CDR3 contains 16 residues. Trimming took 3 bases from V and 7 from J; bases not matched to a gene: 10. Germline V gives CDR1 KGHDR, CDR2 SFDVKD. The CDR3 is CATSDRTSQVGNEQFF. In DNA form, the CDR3 reads TGTGCCACCAGTGATCGGACTAGCCAAGTAGGGAATGAGCAGTTCTTC.

The chain uses TRBV2 and TRBJ2-3, with 9 bases aligning to TRBD1. The germline V gene encodes CDR1 SNHLY and CDR2 FYNNEI. The length of the CDR3 is 13 residues. V lost 8 bases to trimming and J lost 1 base; unmatched junction nucleotides: 1. The CDR3 DNA sequence: TGTGCCAGCCGGACAGGGGGCACAGATACGCAGTATTTT. It is translated as CASRTGGTDTQYF.

The chain uses TRBV28 and TRBJ2-3, with D perhaps assigned TRBD1 or TRBD2 (7 bases each). Between the trimmed V and J ends, which lost 6 bases and 8 bases, there was a span of 21 bases. The CDR3 runs 15 residues. Per the germline V gene, CDR1 is MDHEN and CDR2 is SYDVKM. DNA of the CDR3: TGTGCCAGCAGACAGACAGGGAGGGGGAGTGGTACGCAGTATTTT. It is translated as CASRQTGRGSGTQYF.

This clonotype was counted between two and nine times. The chain joins TRBV19 to TRBJ2-1, with D unclear. In germline, CDR1 is LNHDA, CDR2 SQIVND (reference sequence). The CDR3 consists of 12 residues. Trimming stripped 5 bases from V and 9 bases from J, with 11 bases between. CDR3 sequence (DNA): TGTGCCAGTAGTTCAGGCATTGGTGAGCAGTTCTTC. This translates into CASSSGIGEQFF.

The J gene is TRBJ1-1, the V gene TRBV19, with 7 bases aligning to TRBD1. The V and J ends lost 3 bases and 4 bases, in that order; junction bases with no gene match: 8. Germline CDR1 is LNHDA and CDR2 is SQIVND (reference sequence). This CDR3 region has 15 residues. The CDR3 sequence is CASSILQGLGTEAFF. The CDR3 nucleotides are TGTGCCAGTAGTATCCTACAGGGGTTGGGCACTGAAGCTTTCTTT.

This clonotype was counted a few times. The V and J genes are TRBV19 and TRBJ2-7; the D call may be TRBD1 or TRBD2 (5 bases each). Germline V gene lookup returns CDR1 LNHDA and CDR2 SQIVND (reference sequence). The length of the CDR3 is 11 residues. V gave up 10 bases and J gave up 5 bases, with 12 bases separating them. The CDR3, as DNA: TGTGCCATGGGACCCTTTAACGAGCAGTACTTC. This sequence encodes CAMGPFNEQYF. Full variable domain (remainder filled in from reference TRBV19 and TRBJ2-7): DGGITQSPKYLFRKEGQNVTLSCEQNLNHDAMYWYRQDPGQGLRLIYYSQIVNDFQKGDIAEGYSVSREKKESFPLTVTSAQKNPTAFYLCAMGPFNEQYFGPGTRLTVT.